One sample yielded the 13 T cell receptor beta chains listed below, sequenced in a study of blood T cell repertoires in COVID-19. Profiling relied on immunoSEQ multiplex PCR, and the TCRdb table lists in-frame clones only, not all of them. The sample includes fewer than 350,000 clones, roughly nine tenths of them seen just once. The sequencing sample was made of peripheral blood. All receptors derive from a woman in her sixties with COVID-19, enrolled during active disease.

The chain recombines TRBV7-6 with TRBJ1-1, with TRBD1 matching over 7 bases. Germline trimming cut 5 bases from V and 3 bases from J; bases unmatched to any gene: 9. Germline V CDR1 and CDR2: SGHVS, FNYEAQ. This CDR3 contains 15 residues. The CDR3 spells CASSLTIDRDTEAFF. CDR3 DNA: TGTGCCAGCAGCCTTACAATCGACAGGGACACTGAAGCTTTCTTT.

The rearrangement joins TRBV20-1 to TRBJ1-1; no firm D call. In germline, CDR1 is DFQATT, CDR2 SNEGSKA (reference sequence). The CDR3 totals 8 residues. The CDR3, as DNA: TGCGGAGTTCCTGAAGCTTTCTTT. Protein sequence: CGVPEAFF.

This clone was observed a few times. The chain combines TRBV27 with TRBJ2-7, with D possibly matching TRBD1 (5 bases). This CDR3 is built from 14 residues. The germline CDR1 and CDR2 sequences are MNHEY and SMNVEV (reference sequence). Trimming took 2 bases from V and 0 from J, leaving 8 bases between them. DNA of the CDR3: TGTGCCAGCAGTTTACAGGGAAGCTCCTACGAGCAGTACTTC. It translates to CASSLQGSSYEQYF.

The rearrangement links TRBV27 to TRBJ2-5; weak D call: TRBD2 (5 bases). The V end was cut by 4 bases, the J end by 2 bases, with 14 bases between. Germline lookup yields CDR1 MNHEY and CDR2 SMNVEV (reference sequence). CDR3 size: 15 residues. The CDR3 DNA is TGTGCCAGCAGTTCCTCCCCGAGGGTTCAAGAGACCCAGTACTTC. This codes for CASSSSPRVQETQYF.

The chain has TRBV5-1 and TRBJ2-7; 8 nucleotides line up with TRBD1. Germline lookup yields CDR1 SGHRS and CDR2 YFSETQ. The V gene end was trimmed by 4 bases and the J gene end by 5 bases; junction bases not matched to a gene: 11. This CDR3 region has 15 residues. The CDR3 DNA follows: TGCGCCAGCAGCCATAGGACAGGGTCGGGGAACGAGCAGTACTTC. Amino acid sequence: CASSHRTGSGNEQYF.

The chain couples TRBV3-1 (or the pseudogene TRBV3-2) to TRBJ2-7; unclear D gene. The CDR3 sequence is 16 residues long. Deletions cut 0 bases from V and 0 bases from J, with 12 bases between. Germline CDR1 LGHDT, CDR2 YNNKEL (reference sequence). Written as DNA, the CDR3 is TGTGCCAGCAGCCAAGAGTCCAGGCGCAACTCCTACGAGCAGTACTTC. Its translation: CASSQESRRNSYEQYF.

This chain uses TRBV28 with TRBJ2-3; D is unresolved. CDR1 is MDHEN and CDR2 is SYDVKM in the germline V gene. V was trimmed by 2 bases and J by 5 bases, leaving 11 bases between them. This CDR3 has 14 amino acids. In DNA form, the CDR3 reads TGTGCCAGCAGTTTACCGGGTTTTGGAGATACGCAGTATTTT. Translating gives CASSLPGFGDTQYF.

This chain uses TRBV2 with TRBJ2-7; D not resolved. The CDR3 totals 13 residues. Germline V gene sequence: CDR1 SNHLY, CDR2 FYNNEI. Trimming stripped 4 bases from V and 6 bases from J, with 13 bases between. In DNA form, the CDR3 reads TGTGCCAGCAGTGTGGAGCAAATAAGCGAGCAGTACTTC. Translated: CASSVEQISEQYF.

The chain recombines TRBV27 with TRBJ1-4; 11 positions match TRBD1. V lost 5 bases, J lost 8 bases, and 4 bases stayed unmatched. The CDR3 length is 14 residues. Germline-derived CDR1 and CDR2 are MNHEY and SMNVEV (reference sequence). CDR3 bases: TGTGCCAGCAGTCTCCGGGACAGGGGGGAAAAACTGTTTTTT. Translated, it gives CASSLRDRGEKLFF.

The chain has TRBV29-1 and TRBJ2-5; D perhaps matches TRBD2 (6 bases). Looked up from germline, CDR1 is SQVTM and CDR2 is ANQGSEA. V dropped 1 base and J dropped 5 bases, with 14 bases sitting between them. The CDR3 has 14 amino acids. In DNA form, the CDR3 reads TGCAGCGTTGAAGTCGTGGTGCGGGGTGAGACCCAGTACTTC. Translated: CSVEVVVRGETQYF. The full variable domain, completed using reference TRBV29-1 and TRBJ2-5, is SAVISQKPSRDICQRGTSLTIQCQVDSQVTMMFWYRQQPGQSLTLIATANQGSEATYESGFVIDKFPISRPNLTFSTLTVSNMSPEDSSIYLCSVEVVVRGETQYFGPGTRLLVL.

This clone is a singleton in its sample. This rearrangement joins TRBV29-1 to TRBJ2-6, with 10 bases matching TRBD1. Germline V gene data show CDR1 as SQVTM and CDR2 as ANQGSEA. This CDR3 spans 15 amino acids. J gave up 2 bases and V 6 bases, and 4 bases lay outside the gene matches. CDR3 nucleotide sequence: TGCAGCGTGGACGGACAGGGGGCTGGGGCCAACGTCCTGACTTTC. Residues: CSVDGQGAGANVLTF.

V gene TRBV28 combines with J gene TRBJ2-5; a weak D match, TRBD2 (5 bases). The CDR3 runs to 13 residues. The germline V and J ends were trimmed by 10 bases and 5 bases, with 17 bases remaining between them. The germline gives CDR1 MDHEN, CDR2 SYDVKM. CDR3 loop: CAIRGPGWETQYF. In DNA, the CDR3 is TGTGCCATCCGGGGTCCGGGGTGGGAGACCCAGTACTTC. Based on the CDR3 plus reference TRBV28 and TRBJ2-5, the full variable domain is DVKVTQSSRYLVKRTGEKVFLECVQDMDHENMFWYRQDPGLGLRLIYFSYDVKMKEKGDIPEGYSVSREKKERFSLILESASTNQTSMYLCAIRGPGWETQYFGPGTRLLVL.

The chain couples TRBV6-5 to TRBJ2-7; 7 bases line up with TRBD2. Germline V gene lookup returns CDR1 MNHEY and CDR2 SVGAGI. The CDR3 sequence is 14 residues long. Trimming at V came to 5 bases and at J to 3 bases, leaving 7 bases not matched to a gene. The CDR3 DNA is TGTGCCAGCAGTCCCACGGGGGGACGCTACGAGCAGTACTTC. Translation: CASSPTGGRYEQYF.